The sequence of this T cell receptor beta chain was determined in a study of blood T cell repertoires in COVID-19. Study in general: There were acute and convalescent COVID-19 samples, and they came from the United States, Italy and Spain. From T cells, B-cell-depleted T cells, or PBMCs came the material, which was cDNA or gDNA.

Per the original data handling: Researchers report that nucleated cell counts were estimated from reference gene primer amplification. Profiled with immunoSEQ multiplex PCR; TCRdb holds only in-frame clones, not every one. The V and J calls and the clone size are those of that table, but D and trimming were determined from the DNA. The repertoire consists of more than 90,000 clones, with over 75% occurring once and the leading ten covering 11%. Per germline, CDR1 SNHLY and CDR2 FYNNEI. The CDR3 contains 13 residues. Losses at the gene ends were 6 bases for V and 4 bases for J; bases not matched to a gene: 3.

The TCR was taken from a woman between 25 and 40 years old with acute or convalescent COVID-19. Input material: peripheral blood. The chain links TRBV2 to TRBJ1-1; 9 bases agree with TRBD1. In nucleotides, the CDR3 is TGTGCCAGCAGAGGGACAGGGTTCACTGAAGCTTTCTTT. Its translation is CASRGTGFTEAFF.